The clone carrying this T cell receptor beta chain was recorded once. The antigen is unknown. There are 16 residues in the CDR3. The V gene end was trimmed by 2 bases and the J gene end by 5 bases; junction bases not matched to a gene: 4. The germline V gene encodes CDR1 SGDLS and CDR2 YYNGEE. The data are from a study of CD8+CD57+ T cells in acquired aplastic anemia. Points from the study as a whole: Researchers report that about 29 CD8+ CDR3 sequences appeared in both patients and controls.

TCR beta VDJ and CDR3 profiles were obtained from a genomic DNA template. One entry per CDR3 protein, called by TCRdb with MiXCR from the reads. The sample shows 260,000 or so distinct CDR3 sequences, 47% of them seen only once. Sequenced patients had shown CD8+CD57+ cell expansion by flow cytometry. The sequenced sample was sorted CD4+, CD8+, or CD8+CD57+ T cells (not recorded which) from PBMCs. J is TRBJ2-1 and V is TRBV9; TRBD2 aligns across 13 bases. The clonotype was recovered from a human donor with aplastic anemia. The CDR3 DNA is TGTGCCAGCAGCGTTGGGACTAGCGGGACGAACAATGAGCAGTTCTTC. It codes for CASSVGTSGTNNEQFF.